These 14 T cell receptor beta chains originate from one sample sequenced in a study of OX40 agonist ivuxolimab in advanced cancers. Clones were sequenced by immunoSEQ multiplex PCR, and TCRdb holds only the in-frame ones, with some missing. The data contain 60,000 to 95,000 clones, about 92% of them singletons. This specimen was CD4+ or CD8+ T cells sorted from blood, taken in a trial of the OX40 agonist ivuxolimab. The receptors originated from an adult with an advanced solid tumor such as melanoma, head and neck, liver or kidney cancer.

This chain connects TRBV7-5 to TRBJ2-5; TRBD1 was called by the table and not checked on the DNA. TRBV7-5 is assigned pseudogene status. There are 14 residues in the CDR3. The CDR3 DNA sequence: TGTGTCAGAAGCTTAAACGGGACAGAAGAGACCCAGTACTTC. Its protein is CVRSLNGTEETQYF.

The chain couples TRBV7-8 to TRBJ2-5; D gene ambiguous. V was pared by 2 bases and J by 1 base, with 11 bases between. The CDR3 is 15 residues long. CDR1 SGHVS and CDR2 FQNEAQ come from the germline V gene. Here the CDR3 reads CASSLSGGAQETQYF. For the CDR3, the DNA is TGTGCCAGCAGCTTAAGTGGTGGCGCCCAAGAGACCCAGTACTTC. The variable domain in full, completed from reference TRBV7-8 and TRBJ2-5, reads GAGVSQSPRYKVAKRGQDVALRCDPISGHVSLFWYQQALGQGPEFLTYFQNEAQLDKSGLPSDRFFAERPEGSVSTLKIQRTQQEDSAVYLCASSLSGGAQETQYFGPGTRLLVL.

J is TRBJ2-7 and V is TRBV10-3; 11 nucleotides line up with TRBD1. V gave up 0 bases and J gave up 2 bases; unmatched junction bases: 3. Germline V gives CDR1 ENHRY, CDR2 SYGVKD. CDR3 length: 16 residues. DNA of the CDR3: TGTGCCATCAGTGAGTCAATGGGACAGGGGGCCTACGAGCAGTACTTC. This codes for CAISESMGQGAYEQYF.

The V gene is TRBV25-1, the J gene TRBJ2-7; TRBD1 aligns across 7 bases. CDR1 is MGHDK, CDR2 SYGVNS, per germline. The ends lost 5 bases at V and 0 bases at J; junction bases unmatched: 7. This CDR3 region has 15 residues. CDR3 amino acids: CASSLQGPSSYEQYF. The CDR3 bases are TGTGCCAGCAGTTTACAGGGGCCTAGCTCCTACGAGCAGTACTTC.

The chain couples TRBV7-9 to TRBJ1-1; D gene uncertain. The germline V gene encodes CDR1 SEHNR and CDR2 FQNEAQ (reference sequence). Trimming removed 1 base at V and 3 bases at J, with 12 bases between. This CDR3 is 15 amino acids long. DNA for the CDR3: TGTGCCAGCAGCTTAGGAGAACTAAGGGACACTGAAGCTTTCTTT. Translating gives CASSLGELRDTEAFF.

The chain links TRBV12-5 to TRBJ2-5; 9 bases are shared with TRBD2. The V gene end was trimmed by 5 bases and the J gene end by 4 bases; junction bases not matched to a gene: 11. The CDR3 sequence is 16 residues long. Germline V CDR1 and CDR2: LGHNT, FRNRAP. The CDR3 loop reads CASGHTNLLAGETQYF. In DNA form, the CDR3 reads TGTGCTAGTGGTCACACCAACCTACTAGCGGGAGAGACCCAGTACTTC.

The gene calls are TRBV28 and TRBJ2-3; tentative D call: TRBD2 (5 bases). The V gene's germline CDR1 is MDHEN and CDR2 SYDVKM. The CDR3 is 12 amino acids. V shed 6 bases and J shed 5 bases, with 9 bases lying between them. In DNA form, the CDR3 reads TGTGCCAGCAGGACTATTGGAGATACGCAGTATTTT. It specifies CASRTIGDTQYF. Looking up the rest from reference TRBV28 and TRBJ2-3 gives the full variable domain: DVKVTQSSRYLVKRTGEKVFLECVQDMDHENMFWYRQDPGLGLRLIYFSYDVKMKEKGDIPEGYSVSREKKERFSLILESASTNQTSMYLCASRTIGDTQYFGPGTRLTVL.

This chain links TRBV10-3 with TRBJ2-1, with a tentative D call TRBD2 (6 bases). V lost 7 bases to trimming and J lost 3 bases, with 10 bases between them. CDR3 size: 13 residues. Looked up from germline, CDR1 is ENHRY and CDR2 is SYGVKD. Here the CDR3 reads CAINPAGYNEQFF. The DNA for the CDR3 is TGTGCCATCAACCCAGCGGGCTACAATGAGCAGTTCTTC.

CDR3 region: CASSPWGHSEQETQYF. Written as DNA, the CDR3 is TGTGCCAGCAGCCCCTGGGGGCATAGCGAGCAAGAGACCCAGTACTTC. This chain uses TRBV7-2 with TRBJ2-5; a possible D gene is TRBD1 (6 bases). V lost 5 bases and J 2 bases, leaving 18 bases between the germline ends. CDR1 is SGHTA and CDR2 is FQGNSA in the germline V gene. The CDR3 length is 16 residues.

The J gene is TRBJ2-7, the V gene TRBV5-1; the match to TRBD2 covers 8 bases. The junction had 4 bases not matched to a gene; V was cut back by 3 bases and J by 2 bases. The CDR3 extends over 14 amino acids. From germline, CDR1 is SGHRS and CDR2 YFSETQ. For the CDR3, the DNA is TGCGCCAGCAGCTCAACTAGCGGAACCTACGAGCAGTACTTC. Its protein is CASSSTSGTYEQYF.

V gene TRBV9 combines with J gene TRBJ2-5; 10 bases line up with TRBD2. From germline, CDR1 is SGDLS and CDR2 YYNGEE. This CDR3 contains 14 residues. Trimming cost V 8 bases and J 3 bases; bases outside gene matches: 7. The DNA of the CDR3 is TGTGCCAGAAACTATAGCGGGAGGAAAGAGACCCAGTACTTC. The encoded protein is CARNYSGRKETQYF.

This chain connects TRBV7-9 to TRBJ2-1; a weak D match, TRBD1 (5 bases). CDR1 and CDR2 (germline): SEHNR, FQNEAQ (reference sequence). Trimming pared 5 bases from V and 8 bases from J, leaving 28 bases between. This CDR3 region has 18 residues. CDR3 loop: CASSPKGHGQGGLDEQFF. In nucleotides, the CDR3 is TGTGCCAGCAGCCCCAAGGGTCATGGCCAGGGTGGTCTCGATGAGCAGTTCTTC.

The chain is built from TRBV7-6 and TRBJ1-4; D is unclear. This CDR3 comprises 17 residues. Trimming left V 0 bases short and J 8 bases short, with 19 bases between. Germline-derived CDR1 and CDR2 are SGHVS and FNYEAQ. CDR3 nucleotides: TGTGCCAGCAGCTTAGCGGTTCCTGGGTCCCTTAACGAAAAACTGTTTTTT. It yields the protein CASSLAVPGSLNEKLFF.

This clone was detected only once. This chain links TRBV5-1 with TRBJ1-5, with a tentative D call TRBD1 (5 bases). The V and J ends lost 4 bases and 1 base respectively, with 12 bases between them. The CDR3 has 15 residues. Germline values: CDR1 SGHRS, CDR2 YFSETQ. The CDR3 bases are TGCGCCAGCAGCCCCGGAGACAGCAGCAATCAGCCCCAGCATTTT. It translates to CASSPGDSSNQPQHF.